This record covers a single TCR beta chain. Enrolled patients showed locally advanced or metastatic urothelial carcinoma. This specimen belongs to a study of PD-L1 blockade in urothelial cancer. As for the study in general: At 3 weeks (second dose) and 6 weeks after starting treatment, blood was analyzed. Reported median T cell count for blood samples was more than 110,000.

Profiling relied on immunoSEQ multiplex PCR, and the TCRdb table lists in-frame clones only, not all of them. The sample includes 40,000 to 55,000 clones, 75% to 90% of them seen just once. CDR3 length: 15 residues. Trimming removed 4 bases from V and 4 bases from J, with 17 bases in between. Germline CDR1 SGDLS, CDR2 YYNGEE. The genes are TRBV9 and TRBJ1-1; D is unclear. The sequence was obtained from a man in his forties or fifties with urothelial cancer. Sequences were derived from PBMCs, sampled around atezolizumab (anti-PD-L1) treatment. CDR3 in DNA: TGTGCCAGCAGCCCCCGACCGAAAAGCGGCACTGAAGCTTTCTTT. It yields the protein CASSPRPKSGTEAFF. The entire variable domain, with the rest obtained from reference TRBV9 and TRBJ1-1, is as follows: DSGVTQTPKHLITATGQRVTLRCSPRSGDLSVYWYQQSLDQGLQFLIQYYNGEERAKGNILERFSAQQFPDLHSELNLSSLELGDSALYFCASSPRPKSGTEAFFGQGTRLTVV.